This paragraph reports one T cell receptor (beta chain). This entry is derived from a study of blood T cell repertoires in COVID-19. Study-wide context: Both acute and convalescent COVID-19 samples were obtained from the United States, Italy and Spain. PBMCs, B-cell-depleted T cells, or T cells provided the cDNA or gDNA that made up the material.

The protocol was immunoSEQ multiplex PCR, while the TCRdb copy is restricted to in-frame clones and leaves out a portion. The sample has more than 95,000 clones; 80% to 90% are singletons. The V gene's germline CDR1 is MNHEY and CDR2 SVGAGI. V gave up 10 bases and J gave up 8 bases; unmatched junction bases: 13. The CDR3 runs 14 residues. The receptor was derived from a man of 80 years or more with active or convalescent COVID-19. Sequenced: peripheral blood. The rearrangement uses TRBV6-5 and TRBJ1-5, with 8 bases matching TRBD1. CDR3 sequence: CATLVGQGAKPQHF. DNA of the CDR3: TGTGCCACTTTAGTAGGACAGGGTGCAAAGCCCCAGCATTTT.